The 32 T cell receptor beta chains presented below share a single source sample, sequenced in a study of chemoradiotherapy in HPV16-positive cancers. Assay used: immunoSEQ multiplex PCR; TCRdb lists only in-frame clones, some missing. The data contain approximately 12,000 clones, roughly 80% of them singletons. Sampling took place from a patient who underwent chemoradiotherapy. These TCRs come from a human donor with HPV-associated anogenital cancer.

The chain recombines TRBV28 with TRBJ2-3; 8 bases align to TRBD1. V shed 5 bases and J 5 bases; nucleotides not matched to a gene: 9. The V gene's germline CDR1 is MDHEN and CDR2 SYDVKM. The CDR3 consists of 15 residues. CDR3 sequence: CASSLIGQGGDTQYF. The CDR3 coding sequence is TGTGCCAGCAGTCTTATTGGACAGGGAGGAGATACGCAGTATTTT.

The chain is built from TRBV11-3 and TRBJ1-1; TRBD1 aligns across 7 bases. The CDR3 has 12 residues. Germline V gene data show CDR1 as SGHNT and CDR2 as YENEEA. The V gene end was trimmed by 5 bases and the J gene end by 7 bases; junction bases not matched to a gene: 4. The CDR3 bases are TGTGCCAGCAGCAAAAACAGGGGTGAAGCTTTCTTT. Its protein product is CASSKNRGEAFF.

V and J are TRBV7-2 and TRBJ1-3; no clear D gene. The V gene lost 1 base and the J gene lost 0 bases, with 7 bases spanning the gap. Germline CDR1 is SGHTA and CDR2 is FQGNSA. This CDR3 contains 15 residues. This CDR3 reads CASSLGHPSGNTIYF. The CDR3 bases are TGTGCCAGCAGCTTAGGACACCCCTCTGGAAACACCATATATTTT.

The V and J genes are TRBV5-5 and TRBJ2-1, with 11 bases fitting TRBD2. The CDR3 consists of 15 residues. Germline V gives CDR1 SGHKS, CDR2 YYEKEE (reference sequence). J gave up 10 bases and V 4 bases, and 10 bases lay outside the gene matches. The CDR3 nucleotides read TGTGCCAGCAGCCACACGGGACTAGCGGTTGAAGAGCAGTTCTTC. It is translated as CASSHTGLAVEEQFF.

The rearrangement links TRBV19 to TRBJ2-7, with a tentative D call TRBD1 (8 bases). The germline V gene encodes CDR1 LNHDA and CDR2 SQIVND (reference sequence). Trimming removed 0 bases from V and 2 bases from J, with 11 bases in between. The CDR3 is made up of 15 amino acids. The CDR3 sequence: CASSIDTGGAYEQYF. CDR3 nucleotide sequence: TGTGCCAGTAGTATAGACACAGGGGGGGCCTACGAGCAGTACTTC.

The chain employs TRBV19 and TRBJ2-3; D is ambiguous. CDR1 and CDR2 (germline): LNHDA, SQIVND (reference sequence). This CDR3 is 14 amino acids long. The germline V and J ends were trimmed by 3 bases and 2 bases, with 9 bases remaining between them. CDR3 sequence: CASSIGTITDTQYF. The CDR3 region has the DNA TGTGCCAGTAGTATCGGCACTATCACAGATACGCAGTATTTT.

The V and J genes are TRBV6-1 and TRBJ2-5; D unclear. Germline V gene lookup returns CDR1 MNHNS and CDR2 SASEGT. Trimming cost V 6 bases and J 7 bases, with 15 bases left between them. CDR3 length: 13 residues. The CDR3 nucleotides read TGTGCCAGCAGGTCGCGGACCAAATGGACCCAGTACTTC. Encoded protein: CASRSRTKWTQYF.

V gene TRBV19 combines with J gene TRBJ2-6; D is unresolved. Germline lookup yields CDR1 LNHDA and CDR2 SQIVND (reference sequence). This CDR3 is built from 16 residues. V lost 2 bases and J 0 bases, leaving 8 bases between the germline ends. The CDR3 is CASSIRSPSGANVLTF. The CDR3 DNA is TGTGCCAGTAGTATACGGAGCCCCTCTGGGGCCAACGTCCTGACTTTC.

There are a few counts of this clone. The J gene is TRBJ2-7, the V gene TRBV6-5; 7 positions match TRBD2. The CDR3 sequence is 13 residues long. V was pared by 7 bases and J by 3 bases, with 6 bases of the junction left unmatched. Germline CDR1 is MNHEY and CDR2 is SVGAGI. The CDR3, as DNA: TGTGCCAGCACTCGGGGGGTAAACTACGAGCAGTACTTC. Translated, it gives CASTRGVNYEQYF.

The chain couples TRBV29-1 to TRBJ2-5; 12 nucleotides line up with TRBD1. Per the germline V gene, CDR1 is SQVTM and CDR2 is ANQGSEA. This CDR3 spans 14 amino acids. Trimming cost V 4 bases and J 4 bases; bases outside gene matches: 4. In nucleotides, the CDR3 is TGCAGCGTTGTTCGGGACAGGGGGCCAGAGACCCAGTACTTC. Translation: CSVVRDRGPETQYF.

This clone was detected a few times. The gene calls are TRBV7-3 and TRBJ2-2; D possibly matches TRBD1 or TRBD2 (5 bases each). This CDR3 is 14 amino acids long. The V end was cut by 2 bases, the J end by 8 bases, with 12 bases between. CDR1 is SGHTA and CDR2 is FQGTGA in the germline V gene. Here the CDR3 reads CASSLLREGGELFF. In DNA, the CDR3 is TGTGCCAGCAGCTTACTCCGCGAGGGGGGGGAGCTGTTTTTT.

The table lists this clone with a count of one. The J gene is TRBJ1-2, the V gene TRBV5-1, with D tentatively TRBD1 (5 bases). Per germline, CDR1 SGHRS and CDR2 YFSETQ. Between the trimmed V and J ends, which lost 4 bases and 5 bases, there was a span of 12 bases. This CDR3 contains 13 residues. In DNA form, the CDR3 reads TGCGCCAGCAGCGGGGCAGGAGGATATGGCTACACCTTC. Translated, it gives CASSGAGGYGYTF.

The chain couples TRBV19 to TRBJ1-2, with no clear D. The CDR3 length is 12 residues. CDR1 LNHDA and CDR2 SQIVND come from the germline V gene (reference sequence). V was cut by 2 bases and J by 5 bases, with 6 bases left in between. CDR3 sequence (DNA): TGTGCCAGTAGTATATCTGTTTATGGCTACACCTTC. This sequence encodes CASSISVYGYTF.

The rearrangement links TRBV4-1 to TRBJ2-1; no clear D. The CDR3 is made up of 13 amino acids. CDR1 and CDR2 from the germline V gene are MGHRA and YSYEKL. V lost 0 bases and J 1 base, leaving 1 base between the germline ends. This CDR3 reads CASSQDSYNEQFF. The CDR3 DNA reads as TGCGCCAGCAGCCAAGATTCCTACAATGAGCAGTTCTTC.

The genes are TRBV6-4 and TRBJ2-5; tentatively, D is TRBD2 (6 bases). The V and J ends lost 6 bases and 5 bases respectively, with 13 bases between them. The CDR3 is 13 residues long. CDR1 is MRHNA and CDR2 is SNTAGT in the germline V gene. The CDR3 loop reads CASSQDYGETQYF. The CDR3 DNA reads TGTGCCAGCAGCCAGGACTATGGGGAGACCCAGTACTTC.

The chain links TRBV19 to TRBJ2-3, with 7 bases fitting TRBD1. The CDR3 runs to 15 residues. J lost 2 bases, V lost 5 bases, and 7 bases had no gene match. The V gene's germline CDR1 is LNHDA and CDR2 SQIVND (reference sequence). The CDR3 bases are TGTGCCAGTAGTCCATCCGGGACAGCCACAGATACGCAGTATTTT. Translated: CASSPSGTATDTQYF.

The J gene is TRBJ2-3, the V gene TRBV27; 9 nucleotides align to TRBD1. Germline CDR1 reads MNHEY; CDR2 reads SMNVEV (reference sequence). The CDR3 runs to 17 residues. Losses at the gene ends were 7 bases for V and 1 base for J; bases not matched to a gene: 12. For the CDR3, the DNA is TGTGCCAGCACCTTCGGGACAGGGACCCGGGGCACAGATACGCAGTATTTT. Amino acid sequence: CASTFGTGTRGTDTQYF.

The rearrangement uses TRBV5-1 and TRBJ1-3; maybe TRBD1 (6 bases). CDR3 length: 16 amino acids. Germline CDR1 SGHRS, CDR2 YFSETQ. Trimming removed 1 base at V and 4 bases at J, with 15 bases between. CDR3 protein: CASSLSGHQGGNTIYF. CDR3 coding DNA: TGCGCCAGCAGCTTGTCCGGACACCAGGGGGGAAACACCATATATTTT.

The chain uses TRBV19 and TRBJ1-1, with D possibly matching TRBD1 (5 bases). The CDR3 contains 14 residues. Trimming took 3 bases from V and 5 from J, leaving 13 bases between them. Germline V gene lookup returns CDR1 LNHDA and CDR2 SQIVND (reference sequence). In DNA, the CDR3 is TGTGCCAGTAGTATCATCGGGGGAGAGACTGAAGCTTTCTTT. Amino acids: CASSIIGGETEAFF.

V usage is TRBV5-6 and J usage is TRBJ1-2, with D perhaps TRBD1 (5 bases). Trimming left V 9 bases short and J 8 bases short, with 17 bases between. The CDR3 loop spans 12 amino acids. CDR1 and CDR2 from the germline V gene are SGHDT and YYEEEE. The CDR3 DNA is TGTGCCACCCAAGTTAGGGGAAGGGGCTACACCTTC. It codes for CATQVRGRGYTF.

CDR3 bases: TGCGCCAGCGCAGCAGGAACCTACGAGCAGTACTTC. Translating it yields CASAAGTYEQYF. The V and J genes are TRBV5-1 and TRBJ2-7; D is unresolved. Germline CDR1 is SGHRS and CDR2 is YFSETQ. V shed 7 bases and J shed 2 bases, with 10 bases lying between them. This CDR3 spans 12 amino acids.

The V gene is TRBV10-1, the J gene TRBJ2-1; 7 nucleotides agree with TRBD2. Germline loops: CDR1 WNHNN, CDR2 SYGVQD (reference sequence). V lost 2 bases, J lost 6 bases, and 10 bases stayed unmatched. This CDR3 spans 16 amino acids. The CDR3 sequence: CASSEGYLAASNEQFF. The CDR3, as DNA: TGCGCCAGCAGTGAGGGGTACCTAGCGGCAAGCAATGAGCAGTTCTTC.

The chain combines TRBV6-5 with TRBJ2-3, with a tentative D call TRBD2 (5 bases). The V end was cut by 5 bases, the J end by 1 base, with 13 bases between. Germline lookup yields CDR1 MNHEY and CDR2 SVGAGI. The CDR3 is made up of 15 amino acids. The chain's CDR3 is CASSQTRMGTDTQYF. The CDR3 DNA follows: TGTGCCAGCAGTCAAACTAGGATGGGCACAGATACGCAGTATTTT.

This clone occurred a few times. The chain joins TRBV7-9 to TRBJ1-6; unclear D gene. Germline V CDR1 and CDR2: SEHNR, FQNEAQ (reference sequence). The CDR3 runs to 16 residues. V lost 3 bases and J 7 bases, leaving 16 bases between the germline ends. CDR3 nucleotides: TGTGCCAGCAGCTTCGGAGGAGGACCGAGAAATTCACCCCTCCACTTT. Translating it yields CASSFGGGPRNSPLHF.

The chain has TRBV7-2 and TRBJ2-3; D unresolved. Germline-derived CDR1 and CDR2 are SGHTA and FQGNSA. The CDR3 sequence is 15 residues long. V lost 3 bases to trimming and J lost 1 base, with 11 bases between them. The CDR3 bases are TGTGCCAGCAGCTTTATGATTGATGGCACAGATACGCAGTATTTT. Translating gives CASSFMIDGTDTQYF. The variable domain in full, with the rest retrieved from reference TRBV7-2 and TRBJ2-3, is GAGVSQSPSNKVTEKGKDVELRCDPISGHTALYWYRQSLGQGLEFLIYFQGNSAPDKSGLPSDRFSAERTGGSVSTLTIQRTQQEDSAVYLCASSFMIDGTDTQYFGPGTRLTVL.

The chain joins TRBV4-2 to TRBJ2-2; 9 bases align to TRBD2. V was clipped by 4 bases and J by 2 bases; unmatched bases: 14. Per the germline V gene, CDR1 is LGHNA and CDR2 is YNFKEQ. The CDR3 totals 19 residues. CDR3 sequence (DNA): TGTGCCAGCAGCCCCGACCCGAGGGGACTAGCTATAAACACCGGGGAGCTGTTTTTT. Translating gives CASSPDPRGLAINTGELFF.

This clone has only one observation. V is TRBV30 and J is TRBJ2-7; D is uncertain. The germline CDR1 and CDR2 sequences are GTSNPN and SVGIG (reference sequence). V was shortened by 0 bases and J by 2 bases, with 11 bases between the two germline ends. The CDR3 length is 14 residues. The CDR3 region is CAWSVVPSTYEQYF. The DNA of the CDR3 is TGTGCCTGGAGTGTAGTTCCGTCAACCTACGAGCAGTACTTC.

Only a few counts were recorded for this clone. This rearrangement joins TRBV30 to TRBJ2-1; 7 nucleotides agree with TRBD2. The V gene's germline CDR1 is GTSNPN and CDR2 SVGIG (reference sequence). This CDR3 is built from 12 residues. The V gene end was trimmed by 4 bases and the J gene end by 10 bases; junction bases not matched to a gene: 7. The CDR3 nucleotides read TGTGCCTGGAATGGAGGGCGGGGGGAGCAGTTCTTC. The encoded protein is CAWNGGRGEQFF.

This chain uses TRBV7-2 with TRBJ2-7; D call uncertain. The germline V gene encodes CDR1 SGHTA and CDR2 FQGNSA. The CDR3 loop spans 12 amino acids. Trimming stripped 5 bases from V and 7 bases from J, with 12 bases between. This CDR3 is CASSLSRREQYF. CDR3 nucleotides: TGTGCCAGCAGCCTTTCGCGTCGGGAGCAGTACTTC. Looking up the rest from reference TRBV7-2 and TRBJ2-7 gives the full variable domain: GAGVSQSPSNKVTEKGKDVELRCDPISGHTALYWYRQSLGQGLEFLIYFQGNSAPDKSGLPSDRFSAERTGGSVSTLTIQRTQQEDSAVYLCASSLSRREQYFGPGTRLTVT.

The chain has TRBV29-1 and TRBJ2-3; 7 bases are a match to TRBD2. Germline lookup yields CDR1 SQVTM and CDR2 ANQGSEA. Trimming removed 7 bases from V and 4 bases from J; junction bases left unmatched: 2. This CDR3 has 11 amino acids. The CDR3 coding sequence is TGCAGCGGGGGGGGTCCAGATACGCAGTATTTT. Encoded protein: CSGGGPDTQYF.

V gene TRBV10-1 combines with J gene TRBJ1-1; 7 positions agree with TRBD1. V lost 4 bases and J lost 6; bases outside the gene matches: 8. This CDR3 has 14 residues. CDR1 and CDR2 (germline): WNHNN, SYGVQD (reference sequence). CDR3: CASSGDRVGAEAFF. DNA for the CDR3: TGCGCCAGCAGTGGCGACAGGGTTGGGGCTGAAGCTTTCTTT.

V is TRBV5-5 and J is TRBJ1-1; 8 bases are shared with TRBD1. Germline CDR1 is SGHKS and CDR2 is YYEKEE (reference sequence). V lost 0 bases, J lost 4 bases, and 8 bases stayed unmatched. CDR3 length: 16 residues. The chain's CDR3 is CASSLEDRDRATEAFF. CDR3 nucleotides: TGTGCCAGCAGCTTGGAGGACAGGGATCGGGCCACTGAAGCTTTCTTT.